The rows below give T cell receptor beta chains drawn from one sample of a study of T-cell memory formation after mild COVID-19. TCRdb reprocessed the 5' RACE reads via MiXCR and lists one record per CDR3 protein. Of around 100,000 distinct CDR3 sequences detected, 11% appear once; the ten largest clones hold approximately 40%. The sequencing input was PBMCs or a T cell subset sorted from them (not recorded which). These receptors were collected from a man younger than 35 who had mild COVID-19 (a few samples of this study predate the infection). Cell type and time point are not known. CDR3s include the opening cysteine and the closing phenylalanine or tryptophan. A D gene is named only where the DNA matches it firmly. Where a row states a size, it is once, few, many or the class of an expanded clone; other rows omit it.

>TRBJ1-2|TRBV25-1|NA|NA
TGTGCCAGCAGTGCCCTGGATGGCTACACCTTC
CASSALDGYTF
>TRBJ2-1|TRBV13|NA|NA
TGTGCCAGCAGCCGGTTTGGGGTACGGGGCTATGAGCAGTTCTTC
CASSRFGVRGYEQFF
>TRBJ2-7|TRBV7-9|TRBD1|few
TGTGCCAGCAGCTCATCGACAGGGGAATACTACGAGCAGTACTTC
CASSSSTGEYYEQYF
>TRBJ1-2|TRBV9|TRBD1|few
TGTGCCAGCAGCACGGGACAGGGGTACTATGGCTACACCTTC
CASSTGQGYYGYTF
>TRBJ1-5|TRBV6-2/TRBV6-3|NA|NA
TGTGCCAGCACCAAAGACCTAGGGGTCAATCAGCCCCAGCATTTT
CASTKDLGVNQPQHF
>TRBJ2-2|TRBV7-9|NA|few
TGTGCCAGCAGCTTAGGTGCAGCCGGGGAGCTGTTTTTT
CASSLGAAGELFF
>TRBJ1-6|TRBV7-9|TRBD1|NA
TGTGCCAGCAGCTTAGAAAGGGGGCTTAATTCACCCCTCCACTTT
CASSLERGLNSPLHF
>TRBJ2-7|TRBV6-1|NA|few
TGTGCCAGCAGCCCGACAGCAACCTACGAGCAGTACTTC
CASSPTATYEQYF
>TRBJ2-7|TRBV5-1|NA|many
TGCGCCAGCAGCTTCACCTTTACAGGGAACGAGCAGTACTTC
CASSFTFTGNEQYF
>TRBJ2-5|TRBV7-2|NA|NA
TGTGCCAGCAGCCCGCTCGGGGGGCATTTTCGAGAGACCCAGTACTTC
CASSPLGGHFRETQYF
>TRBJ1-5|TRBV27|NA|NA
TGTGCCAGCAGTTTAGACTGGGGTCAGCCCCAGCATTTT
CASSLDWGQPQHF
>TRBJ1-2|TRBV29-1|NA|few
TGCAGCTCCGAAGGGCTTTGGGATAACTATGGCTACACCTTC
CSSEGLWDNYGYTF
>TRBJ1-3|TRBV7-8|NA|NA
TGTGCCAGCAGCTTATTAAGCTCTGGAAACACCATATATTTT
CASSLLSSGNTIYF
>TRBJ2-1|TRBV20-1|NA|NA
TGCAGTGCTAGCGGGAGTAAGGGGGCACACAATGAGCAGTTCTTC
CSASGSKGAHNEQFF
>TRBJ2-3|TRBV20-1|TRBD2|NA
TGCAGTGCTAGCCCACGGGGGGCAGATACGCAGTATTTT
CSASPRGADTQYF
>TRBJ2-3|TRBV15|NA|NA
TGTGCCACCAGTCTTAGCACAGATACGCAGTATTTT
CATSLSTDTQYF
>TRBJ2-5|TRBV5-1|NA|NA
TGCGCCAGCAGCGAAGTCCCCTGGGAGACCCAGTACTTC
CASSEVPWETQYF
>TRBJ2-1|TRBV6-2/TRBV6-3|NA|few
TGTGCCAGCAGTTACAGGGTCACTGGAGGCAATGAGCAGTTCTTC
CASSYRVTGGNEQFF